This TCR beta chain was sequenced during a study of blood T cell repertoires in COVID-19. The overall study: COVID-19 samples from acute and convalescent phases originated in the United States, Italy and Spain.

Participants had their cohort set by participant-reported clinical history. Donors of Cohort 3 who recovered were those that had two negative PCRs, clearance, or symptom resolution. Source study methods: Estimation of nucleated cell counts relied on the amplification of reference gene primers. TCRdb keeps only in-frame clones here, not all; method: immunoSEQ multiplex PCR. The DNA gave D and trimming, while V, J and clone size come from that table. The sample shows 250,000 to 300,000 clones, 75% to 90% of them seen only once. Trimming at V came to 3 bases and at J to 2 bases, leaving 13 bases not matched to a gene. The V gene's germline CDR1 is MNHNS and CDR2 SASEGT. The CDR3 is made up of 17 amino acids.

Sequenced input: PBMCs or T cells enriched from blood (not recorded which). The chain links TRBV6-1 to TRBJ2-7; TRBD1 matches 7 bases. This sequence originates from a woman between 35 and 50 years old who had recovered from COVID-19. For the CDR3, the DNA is TGTGCCAGCAGTGAGTTGGAGATGGGGCAGGGGGCCTACGAGCAGTACTTC. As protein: CASSELEMGQGAYEQYF.